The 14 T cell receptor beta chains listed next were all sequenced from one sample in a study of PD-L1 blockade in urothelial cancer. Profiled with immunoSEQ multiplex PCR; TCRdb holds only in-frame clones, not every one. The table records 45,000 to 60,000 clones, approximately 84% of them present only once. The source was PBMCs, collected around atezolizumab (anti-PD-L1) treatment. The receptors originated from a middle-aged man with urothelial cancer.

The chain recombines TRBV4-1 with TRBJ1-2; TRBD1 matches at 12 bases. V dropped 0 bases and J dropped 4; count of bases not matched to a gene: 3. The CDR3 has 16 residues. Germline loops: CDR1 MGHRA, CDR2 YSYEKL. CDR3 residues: CASSQDGTGGSYGYTF. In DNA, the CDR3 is TGCGCCAGCAGCCAAGACGGGACAGGGGGCAGCTATGGCTACACCTTC.

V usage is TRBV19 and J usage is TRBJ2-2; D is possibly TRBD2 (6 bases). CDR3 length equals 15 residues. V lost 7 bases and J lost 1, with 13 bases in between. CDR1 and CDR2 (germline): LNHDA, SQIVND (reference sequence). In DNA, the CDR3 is TGTGCCAGTACTCCGGGACTTTTGAACACCGGGGAGCTGTTTTTT. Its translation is CASTPGLLNTGELFF.

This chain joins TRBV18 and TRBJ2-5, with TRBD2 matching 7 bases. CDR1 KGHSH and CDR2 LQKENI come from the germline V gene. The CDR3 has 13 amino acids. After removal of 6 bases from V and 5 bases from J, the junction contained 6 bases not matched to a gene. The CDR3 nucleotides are TGTGCCAGCTCTCGGGGGGACGGGGAGACCCAGTACTTC. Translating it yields CASSRGDGETQYF.

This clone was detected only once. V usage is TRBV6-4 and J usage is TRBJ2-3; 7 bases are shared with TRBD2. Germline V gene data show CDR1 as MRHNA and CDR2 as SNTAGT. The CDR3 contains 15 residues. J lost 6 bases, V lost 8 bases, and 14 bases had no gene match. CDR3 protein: CASHSGRDSGDTQYF. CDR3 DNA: TGTGCCAGCCACAGTGGGAGGGATTCTGGGGATACGCAGTATTTT.

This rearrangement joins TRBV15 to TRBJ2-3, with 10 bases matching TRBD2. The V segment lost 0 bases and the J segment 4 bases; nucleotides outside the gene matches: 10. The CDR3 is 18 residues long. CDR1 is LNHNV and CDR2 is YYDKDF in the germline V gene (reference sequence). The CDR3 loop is CATSRDRIAGGKSDTQYF. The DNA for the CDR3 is TGTGCCACCAGCAGAGATCGGATAGCGGGAGGTAAATCAGATACGCAGTATTTT.

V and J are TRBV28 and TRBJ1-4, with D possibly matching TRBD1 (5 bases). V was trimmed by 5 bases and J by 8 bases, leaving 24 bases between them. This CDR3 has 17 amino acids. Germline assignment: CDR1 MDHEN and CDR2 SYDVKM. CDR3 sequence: CASSPLGDEEGEEKLFF. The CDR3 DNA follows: TGTGCCAGCAGTCCCCTGGGGGATGAGGAGGGAGAAGAAAAACTGTTTTTT.

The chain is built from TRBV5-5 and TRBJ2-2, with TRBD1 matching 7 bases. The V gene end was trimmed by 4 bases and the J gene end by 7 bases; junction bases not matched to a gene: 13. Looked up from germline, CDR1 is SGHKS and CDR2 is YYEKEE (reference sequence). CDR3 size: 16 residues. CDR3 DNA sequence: TGTGCCAGCAGCCCCCGACAGGGAGCGGTTGGCGGGGAGCTGTTTTTT. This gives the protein CASSPRQGAVGGELFF.

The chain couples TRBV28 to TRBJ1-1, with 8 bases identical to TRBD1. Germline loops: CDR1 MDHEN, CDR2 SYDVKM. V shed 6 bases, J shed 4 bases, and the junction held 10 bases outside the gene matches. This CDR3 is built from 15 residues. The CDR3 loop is CASRSQQGEGTEAFF. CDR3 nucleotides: TGTGCCAGCAGGTCGCAACAGGGGGAAGGCACTGAAGCTTTCTTT.

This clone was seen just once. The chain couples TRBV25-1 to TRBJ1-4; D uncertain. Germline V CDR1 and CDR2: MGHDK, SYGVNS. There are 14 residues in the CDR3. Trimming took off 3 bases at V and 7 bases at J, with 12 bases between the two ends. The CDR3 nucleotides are TGTGCCAGCAGTGAGCGGACTAAAGGTGAAAAACTGTTTTTT. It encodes CASSERTKGEKLFF.

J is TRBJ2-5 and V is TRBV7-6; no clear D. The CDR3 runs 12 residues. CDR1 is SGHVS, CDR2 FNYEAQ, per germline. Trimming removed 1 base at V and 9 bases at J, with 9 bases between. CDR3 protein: CASSLDFTAQYF. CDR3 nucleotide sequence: TGTGCCAGCAGCTTAGACTTTACAGCCCAGTACTTC.

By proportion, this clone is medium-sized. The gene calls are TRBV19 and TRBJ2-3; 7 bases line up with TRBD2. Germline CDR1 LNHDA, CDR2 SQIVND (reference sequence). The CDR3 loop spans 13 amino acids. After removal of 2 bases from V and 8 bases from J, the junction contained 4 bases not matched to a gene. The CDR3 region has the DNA TGTGCCAGTAGTATAACGGCTAGCGGTACGCAGTATTTT. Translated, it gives CASSITASGTQYF.

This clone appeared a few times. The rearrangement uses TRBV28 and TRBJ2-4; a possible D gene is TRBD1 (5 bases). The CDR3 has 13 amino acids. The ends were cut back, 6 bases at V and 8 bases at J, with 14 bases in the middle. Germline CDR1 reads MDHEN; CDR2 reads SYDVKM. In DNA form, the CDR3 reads TGTGCCAGCAGCCTTTACCAAGGGGACATTCAGTACTTC. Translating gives CASSLYQGDIQYF.

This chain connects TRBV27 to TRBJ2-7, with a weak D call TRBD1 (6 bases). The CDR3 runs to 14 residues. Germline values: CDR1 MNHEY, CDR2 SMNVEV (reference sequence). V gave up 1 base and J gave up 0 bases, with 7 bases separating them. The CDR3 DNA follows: TGTGCCAGCAGTTTATACAGGGACTCCTACGAGCAGTACTTC. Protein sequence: CASSLYRDSYEQYF.

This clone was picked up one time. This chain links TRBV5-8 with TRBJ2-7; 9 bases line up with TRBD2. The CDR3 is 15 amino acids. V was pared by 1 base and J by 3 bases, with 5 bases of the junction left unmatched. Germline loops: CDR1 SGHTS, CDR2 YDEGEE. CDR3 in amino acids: CASSLRAGGIYEQYF. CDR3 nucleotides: TGTGCCAGCAGCTTGCGAGCGGGAGGCATCTACGAGCAGTACTTC.